Sequencing of this T cell receptor beta chain was carried out in a study of cytomegalovirus exposure and HLA in healthy donors. Overall study: Tens of millions of unique TCRs from HLA-typed donors were held in an early data release.

Study-wide findings and caveats: Later work associated 17,000 or so TCR beta sequences with HLA alleles at 0.05 false discovery rate. A link between a missense DCLRE1C variant and TCR beta V- and J-gene trimming emerged from a later analysis.

Comments on this clone: The antigen is not known.

The PCR had 60 Vbeta and 13 Jbeta primers. The method was immunoSEQ multiplex PCR; TCRdb's version includes in-frame clones alone and lacks a portion of them. The table lists roughly 230,000 clones, about 77% of them singletons. The TCR was taken from a boy aged 5-17 years in good health and CMV-seronegative. The sequenced sample consisted of PBMCs.

The CDR3 reads CASSGFDRGSSGANVLTF. As DNA, the CDR3 is TGTGCCAGCAGTGGATTCGACAGGGGGTCCTCTGGGGCCAACGTCCTGACTTTC. The chain joins TRBV28 to TRBJ2-6, with 9 bases aligning to TRBD1. This CDR3 has 18 amino acids. After removal of 5 bases from V and 0 bases from J, the junction contained 8 bases not matched to a gene. Germline values: CDR1 MDHEN, CDR2 SYDVKM.